The T cell receptor (beta chain) described here comes from a study of shared clonotypes between healthy human individuals. The overall study: Three plates were used per donor for CD4 naive, three for CD4 memory, two for CD8 naive and one for CD8 memory. Findings and caveats of the study: Genetic and exposure-history diversity was limited by the small donor number.

Germline CDR1 LNHDA, CDR2 SQIVND (reference sequence). V was trimmed by 9 bases and J by 4 bases, leaving 9 bases between them. The length of the CDR3 is 11 residues. Details on this clone: The antigen is undetermined.

Free of recent acute infections or vaccinations, the donors were healthy HIV-negative adults. Generated by immunoSEQ multiplex PCR, the TCRdb table keeps only in-frame clones and is missing some. The sample shows roughly 2.4 million clones, approximately 95% of them seen only once. What was sequenced was naive CD4+ T cells sorted from blood. The subset: CD45RA+ positively selected. The clonotype originates from a man between 18 and 35 years old in good health. The chain carries TRBV19 and TRBJ2-5, with D perhaps matching TRBD1 or TRBD2 (6 bases each). In DNA form, the CDR3 reads TGTGCCAGCAGGGGAGGAGAGACCCAGTACTTC. Translating it yields CASRGGETQYF.